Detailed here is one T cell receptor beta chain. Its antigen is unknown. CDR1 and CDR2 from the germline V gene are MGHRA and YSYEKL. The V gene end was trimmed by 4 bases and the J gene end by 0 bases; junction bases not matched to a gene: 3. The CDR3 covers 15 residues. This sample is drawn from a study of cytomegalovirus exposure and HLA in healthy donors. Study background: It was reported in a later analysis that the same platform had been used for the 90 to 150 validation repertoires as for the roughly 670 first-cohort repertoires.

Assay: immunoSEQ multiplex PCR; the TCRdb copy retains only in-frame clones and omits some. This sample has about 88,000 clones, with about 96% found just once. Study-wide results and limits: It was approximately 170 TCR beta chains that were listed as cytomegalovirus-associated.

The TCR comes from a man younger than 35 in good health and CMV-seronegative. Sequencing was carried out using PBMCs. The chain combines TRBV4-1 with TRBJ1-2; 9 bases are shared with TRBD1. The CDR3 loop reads CASSPGTGSNYGYTF. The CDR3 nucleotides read TGCGCCAGCAGCCCCGGGACAGGGTCTAACTATGGCTACACCTTC.